The 6 T cell receptor beta chains listed next were all sequenced from one sample in a study of response to subunit inactivated influenza vaccine. MiXCR, run by TCRdb on the RT-PCR reads, gives a single entry per CDR3 protein. Of 500,000 to 750,000 distinct CDR3 sequences listed, 11% to 15% were seen once; the top ten hold roughly 10%. The source material was PBMCs from blood, sampled 11 to 12 days after vaccination. Receptor source: a man aged 50 to 60 who received an inactivated influenza vaccine.

This clonotype was observed a few times. The gene calls are TRBV6-2 or TRBV6-3 and TRBJ2-5, with D tentatively TRBD1 or TRBD2 (5 bases each). V lost 2 bases to trimming and J lost 2 bases, with 15 bases between them. CDR1 and CDR2 (germline): MNHEY, SVGEGT. This CDR3 contains 16 residues. CDR3 sequence: CASSYEPGRIQETQYF. CDR3 sequence (DNA): TGTGCCAGCAGTTACGAACCGGGACGGATACAAGAGACCCAGTACTTC.

This clonotype was counted between two and nine times. The chain joins TRBV4-3 to TRBJ2-2; 7 bases are a match to TRBD2. V gave up 1 base and J gave up 5 bases; unmatched junction bases: 7. Germline lookup yields CDR1 LGHNA and CDR2 YSLEER. The CDR3 runs 16 residues. The CDR3 nucleotides are TGCGCCAGCAGCCAAGTTCGGGGGAGGGATACCGGGGAGCTGTTTTTT. It translates to CASSQVRGRDTGELFF.

The sample holds many counts of this clonotype. CDR3 sequence: CASSQEATSAFYEQYF. CDR3 nucleotide sequence: TGCGCCAGCAGCCAAGAGGCCACTAGCGCCTTCTACGAGCAGTACTTC. The genes are TRBV4-1 and TRBJ2-7, with 7 bases matching TRBD2. The CDR3 runs to 16 residues. V shed 0 bases and J 3 bases; nucleotides not matched to a gene: 8. Germline CDR1 is MGHRA and CDR2 is YSYEKL.

This clonotype showed up just a few times. This rearrangement joins TRBV25-1 to TRBJ2-3; D possibly corresponds to TRBD1 (6 bases). Germline V gene lookup returns CDR1 MGHDK and CDR2 SYGVNS. Trimming stripped 2 bases from V and 1 base from J, with 10 bases between. CDR3 size: 15 residues. CDR3 nucleotide sequence: TGTGCCAGCAGTGAACAAACAGGGCGCACAGATACGCAGTATTTT. Its protein product is CASSEQTGRTDTQYF.

This chain uses TRBV7-8 with TRBJ2-1, with TRBD2 matching 7 bases. V trimming: 2 bases; J trimming: 0 bases; junction bases outside the gene matches: 7. Germline CDR1 SGHVS, CDR2 FQNEAQ. The CDR3 is 17 residues long. The DNA of the CDR3 is TGTGCCAGCAGCTTAAGGGCTAGCGGCAACTCCTACAATGAGCAGTTCTTC. Translated, it gives CASSLRASGNSYNEQFF.

This clonotype has just a few counts. The V and J genes are TRBV5-1 and TRBJ2-2, with 11 bases fitting TRBD2. The CDR3 has 19 amino acids. Per germline, CDR1 SGHRS and CDR2 YFSETQ. With 2 bases clipped from V and 5 bases from J, the junction kept 14 bases outside the gene matches. The CDR3 DNA reads TGCGCCAGCAGCTTCACCGCCCATAGCGGGGGGGCCTGGACCGGGGAGCTGTTTTTT. Translation gives CASSFTAHSGGAWTGELFF.